The text below deals with one TCR beta chain. Clones were sequenced by immunoSEQ multiplex PCR, and TCRdb holds only the in-frame ones, with some missing. Of about 300,000 clones detected, approximately 85% appear once; the ten largest clones hold roughly 2.2%. The data stem from a study of blood T cell repertoires in COVID-19. On the study more broadly: PBMCs, B-cell-depleted T cells, or T cells provided the cDNA or gDNA that made up the material.

The length of the CDR3 is 15 residues. Germline V CDR1 and CDR2: SNHLY, FYNNEI. The V and J ends lost 7 bases and 1 base respectively, with 14 bases between them. Recruits, aged about 18 to 89 years, lived in some 25 US areas. Cohort 3 recovery required two negative PCRs, clearance, or symptom resolution. The sequencing input was PBMCs or T cells enriched from blood (not recorded which). The chain has TRBV2 and TRBJ1-5; D possibly corresponds to TRBD1 (6 bases). The source is a man aged 25 to 45 who had recovered from COVID-19. This CDR3 reads CASNQQGNSNQPQHF. CDR3 coding DNA: TGTGCCAGCAACCAACAGGGTAACAGCAATCAGCCCCAGCATTTT.